This T cell receptor (beta chain) was obtained from a study of blood T cell repertoires in COVID-19. Study information: Acute-phase and convalescent COVID-19 samples originated in the United States, Italy and Spain. The cDNA or gDNA used as material had been derived from T cells, B-cell-depleted T cells, or PBMCs.

Sequenced by immunoSEQ multiplex PCR; TCRdb stores in-frame clones only, minus some. This sample has 75,000 to 100,000 clones, with roughly 82% found just once. V lost 4 bases to trimming and J lost 0 bases, with 16 bases between them. The germline CDR1 and CDR2 sequences are LNHDA and SQIVND (reference sequence). The CDR3 is made up of 17 amino acids. This chain connects TRBV19 to TRBJ2-1; a weak D match, TRBD1 (6 bases). What was sequenced was peripheral blood. The clonotype originates from a human donor in a cohort sampled during active COVID-19. The CDR3 protein is CASSKSPQGTSYNEQFF. CDR3 in DNA: TGTGCCAGTAGTAAGAGCCCACAGGGAACCTCCTACAATGAGCAGTTCTTC.